This entry lists 26 T cell receptor beta chains sequenced from one sample in a study of post-analysis software for immune sequencing data. cDNA libraries of TCR beta carried unique molecular identifiers. TCRdb called the PCR reads again in MiXCR, with one record for every CDR3 protein. The profile shows roughly 570,000 distinct CDR3 sequences, 30% to 40% of them singletons. Antigens of these TCRs are unknown. Notes on the study in general: Elevated frequency relative to controls characterized several TRBV segments in patients, TRBV5-6, TRBV5-1 and TRBV20-1 among them.

The sequencing input was blood. These receptors all stem from a girl between 2 and 17 years old with multiple sclerosis.

This clonotype has only a few counts. The CDR3 is CASSLTSGLETQYF. CDR3 sequence (DNA): TGTGCCAGCAGCTTAACTAGCGGATTAGAGACCCAGTACTTC. The chain joins TRBV7-9 to TRBJ2-5; the match to TRBD2 covers 8 bases. The germline gives CDR1 SEHNR, CDR2 FQNEAQ (reference sequence). Unmatched junction bases numbered 3, after V lost 2 bases and J lost 4 bases. The CDR3 totals 14 residues.

CDR3 sequence reads: CASSLARGPSYEQYF. In DNA, the CDR3 is TGTGCCAGCAGCTTAGCTAGGGGCCCCTCCTACGAGCAGTACTTC. This chain links TRBV7-2 with TRBJ2-7; TRBD1 might be the D (5 bases). This CDR3 is 15 amino acids long. Germline CDR1 and CDR2: SGHTA and FQGNSA. V gave up 0 bases and J gave up 0 bases, with 9 bases separating them.

The V gene is TRBV20-1, the J gene TRBJ2-7; the match to TRBD2 covers 11 bases. Germline CDR1 DFQATT, CDR2 SNEGSKA (reference sequence). Trimming took 6 bases from V and 0 from J; bases not matched to a gene: 4. This CDR3 comprises 14 residues. The CDR3 reads CSAVTSGASYEQYF. The CDR3 region has the DNA TGCAGTGCGGTGACTAGCGGGGCCTCCTACGAGCAGTACTTC.

This clonotype turned up a few times. This chain links TRBV18 with TRBJ2-5; 7 bases line up with TRBD2. The CDR3 loop spans 17 amino acids. After removal of 4 bases from V and 2 bases from J, the junction contained 13 bases not matched to a gene. CDR1 and CDR2 (germline): KGHSH, LQKENI. CDR3 in amino acids: CASSQGGSLGMQETQYF. DNA for the CDR3: TGTGCCAGCTCACAGGGCGGGAGCCTCGGAATGCAAGAGACCCAGTACTTC.

The genes are TRBV3-1 and TRBJ2-2, with a tentative D call TRBD2 (6 bases). CDR1 and CDR2 (germline): LGHDT, YNNKEL (reference sequence). V was cut by 4 bases and J by 5 bases, with 17 bases left in between. The CDR3 sequence is 16 residues long. The CDR3 DNA reads as TGTGCCAGCAGCCCGAAACTAGCCTCGAGGACCGGGGAGCTGTTTTTT. Translation gives CASSPKLASRTGELFF.

The V call is TRBV25-1, the J call TRBJ1-5, with D hard to call. This CDR3 contains 13 residues. Germline V gene sequence: CDR1 MGHDK, CDR2 SYGVNS. With 4 bases removed from V and 4 bases from J, the gap between germline ends came to 8 bases. CDR3 sequence (DNA): TGTGCCAGCAGTGGAGGAAAAAATCAGCCCCAGCATTTT. Its protein is CASSGGKNQPQHF.

As DNA, the CDR3 is TGCGCCAGCAGCTTAAGCACATCGGGGCCAGATACGCAGTATTTT. It is translated as CASSLSTSGPDTQYF. The chain recombines TRBV5-1 with TRBJ2-3; D tentatively reads TRBD1 or TRBD2 (5 bases each). This CDR3 is 15 amino acids long. Germline values: CDR1 SGHRS, CDR2 YFSETQ. The ends were cut back, 2 bases at V and 4 bases at J, with 14 bases in the middle.

In this sample, this clonotype turned up a few times. The J gene is TRBJ2-2, the V gene TRBV29-1, with 10 bases matching TRBD1. With V trimmed by 2 bases and J by 3 bases, 3 bases remained unmatched. CDR1 and CDR2 from the germline V gene are SQVTM and ANQGSEA. This CDR3 is 15 amino acids long. The CDR3 loop is CSVEPGQGYTGELFF. DNA of the CDR3: TGCAGCGTTGAACCGGGACAGGGGTACACCGGGGAGCTGTTTTTT.

This clonotype was detected a few times. The V gene is TRBV4-1, the J gene TRBJ2-7; D is ambiguous. This CDR3 region has 13 residues. Trimming cost V 1 base and J 4 bases, with 8 bases left between them. Germline V gene data show CDR1 as MGHRA and CDR2 as YSYEKL. The CDR3 DNA follows: TGCGCCAGCAGCCAAGGTGGGATGTACGAGCAGTACTTC. It encodes CASSQGGMYEQYF.

This clonotype was observed a handful of times. This sequence joins TRBV5-5 and TRBJ2-3; TRBD1 matches at 12 bases. The CDR3 contains 17 residues. CDR1 is SGHKS, CDR2 YYEKEE, per germline (reference sequence). V trimming: 0 bases; J trimming: 6 bases; junction bases outside the gene matches: 8. CDR3 sequence (DNA): TGTGCCAGCAGCTTGGACGGGACAGGGGGCAGTTTGGATACGCAGTATTTT. Its translation: CASSLDGTGGSLDTQYF. Full variable domain (remainder filled in from reference TRBV5-5 and TRBJ2-3): DAGVTQSPTHLIKTRGQQVTLRCSPISGHKSVSWYQQVLGQGPQFIFQYYEKEERGRGNFPDRFSARQFPNYSSELNVNALLLGDSALYLCASSLDGTGGSLDTQYFGPGTRLTVL.

The J gene is TRBJ1-2, the V gene TRBV18; tentative D call: TRBD1 (5 bases). Germline V gives CDR1 KGHSH, CDR2 LQKENI. The CDR3 is 14 amino acids. V was cut by 6 bases and J by 6 bases, with 17 bases left in between. The CDR3 coding sequence is TGTGCCAGCTCCCGACAGACCTCGATTGATGGCTACACCTTC. Translating it yields CASSRQTSIDGYTF.

The chain couples TRBV7-2 to TRBJ2-4; the match to TRBD2 covers 15 bases. This CDR3 region has 17 residues. Trimming removed 2 bases from V and 3 bases from J; junction bases left unmatched: 2. The V gene's germline CDR1 is SGHTA and CDR2 FQGNSA. The CDR3 reads CASSLPGLAGGKNIQYF. The CDR3 DNA is TGTGCCAGCAGCTTACCGGGACTAGCGGGGGGCAAAAACATTCAGTACTTC.

The chain combines TRBV7-8 with TRBJ2-7, with a possible D match to TRBD1 (7 bases). The CDR3 covers 14 residues. CDR1 SGHVS and CDR2 FQNEAQ come from the germline V gene. Trimming removed 5 bases from V and 5 bases from J, with 16 bases in between. This CDR3 is CASSRGTARNEQYF. For the CDR3, the DNA is TGTGCCAGCAGCCGCGGGACAGCTAGAAACGAGCAGTACTTC. The full variable domain, completed using reference TRBV7-8 and TRBJ2-7, is GAGVSQSPRYKVAKRGQDVALRCDPISGHVSLFWYQQALGQGPEFLTYFQNEAQLDKSGLPSDRFFAERPEGSVSTLKIQRTQQEDSAVYLCASSRGTARNEQYFGPGTRLTVT.

The chain employs TRBV12-3 or TRBV12-4 and TRBJ1-6; TRBD1 matches at 7 bases. The J segment lost 8 bases and the V segment lost 1 base, leaving 8 bases of the junction unmatched. This CDR3 contains 16 residues. CDR3 loop: CASSLEGGALDSPLHF. The CDR3 nucleotides read TGTGCCAGCAGTTTAGAAGGGGGCGCATTGGATTCACCCCTCCACTTT.

This clonotype turned up a few times. The V gene is TRBV7-3, the J gene TRBJ2-7, with D possibly being TRBD1 or TRBD2 (5 bases each). There are 16 residues in the CDR3. The germline V gene has CDR1 SGHTA and CDR2 FQGTGA. V was shortened by 5 bases and J by 2 bases, with 19 bases between the two germline ends. CDR3 DNA: TGTGCCAGCAGCCGGTATTGGGGACCCGATGCCTACGAGCAGTACTTC. This codes for CASSRYWGPDAYEQYF.

The chain recombines TRBV21-1 with TRBJ2-3; TRBD1, as called in the table, went unchecked against the DNA. TRBV21-1 is shown as a pseudogene. CDR3 length: 17 residues. The DNA of the CDR3 is TGTGTCAGCAGCAATATAATGGCCCCAGCTAGCACAGATACGCAGTATTTT. Amino acids: CVSSNIMAPASTDTQYF.

The rearrangement links TRBV6-5 to TRBJ1-5, with D tentatively TRBD1 (5 bases). Germline CDR1 MNHEY, CDR2 SVGAGI. Trimming cost V 0 bases and J 5 bases, with 8 bases left between them. CDR3 length equals 14 residues. The CDR3 coding sequence is TGTGCCAGCAGTTACTCTGGGGGTGATCAGCCCCAGCATTTT. Protein sequence: CASSYSGGDQPQHF.

CDR3 coding DNA: TGTGCCAGCAGCTTAAGTTTTGGGACAGAGGCCTACGAGCAGTACTTC. It translates to CASSLSFGTEAYEQYF. This chain joins TRBV7-9 and TRBJ2-7; 7 bases fit TRBD1. The CDR3 consists of 16 residues. Germline V gene data show CDR1 as SEHNR and CDR2 as FQNEAQ (reference sequence). The V gene end was trimmed by 2 bases and the J gene end by 2 bases; junction bases not matched to a gene: 9.

This chain's CDR3 is CATHGQADQETQYF. CDR3 coding DNA: TGCGCCACCCACGGACAGGCCGACCAAGAGACCCAGTACTTC. The rearrangement uses TRBV10-1 and TRBJ2-5; 7 nucleotides line up with TRBD1. The CDR3 covers 14 residues. J was trimmed by 0 bases and V by 10 bases; bases with no gene match: 8. Germline-derived CDR1 and CDR2 are WNHNN and SYGVQD (reference sequence).

The V and J genes are TRBV6-5 and TRBJ2-7, with a tentative D call TRBD2 (6 bases). The ends were cut back, 1 base at V and 5 bases at J, with 6 bases in the middle. The CDR3 is made up of 12 amino acids. Per the germline V gene, CDR1 is MNHEY and CDR2 is SVGAGI. The DNA of the CDR3 is TGTGCCAGCAGTTACTTAGCGGACGAGCAGTACTTC. This translates into CASSYLADEQYF.

This chain connects TRBV2 to TRBJ1-2; D is uncertain. V was trimmed by 7 bases and J by 5 bases, leaving 11 bases between them. Looked up from germline, CDR1 is SNHLY and CDR2 is FYNNEI. There are 12 residues in the CDR3. Written as DNA, the CDR3 is TGTGCCAGCATCGAGCCTGGGTATGGCTACACCTTC. It codes for CASIEPGYGYTF.

This chain links TRBV20-1 with TRBJ1-2, with 9 nucleotides matching TRBD1. V was pared by 5 bases and J by 4 bases, with 17 bases of the junction left unmatched. The length of the CDR3 is 17 residues. CDR1 is DFQATT and CDR2 is SNEGSKA in the germline V gene (reference sequence). The CDR3: CSAPERQGGGMGYGYTF. The DNA for the CDR3 is TGCAGTGCTCCCGAAAGACAGGGGGGAGGTATGGGCTATGGCTACACCTTC.

This sequence joins TRBV10-3 and TRBJ2-1; the D is unclear. Germline V CDR1 and CDR2: ENHRY, SYGVKD. Trimming removed 3 bases from V and 5 bases from J, with 17 bases in between. CDR3 length: 16 residues. The CDR3 loop reads CAISESRTGTNNEQFF. CDR3 sequence (DNA): TGTGCCATCAGTGAATCCCGGACGGGTACTAACAATGAGCAGTTCTTC.

The chain couples TRBV18 to TRBJ2-4; D unresolved. The DNA end is more similar to TRBJ2-7, so the J call may be wrong. The CDR3 has 15 residues. Germline assignment: CDR1 KGHSH and CDR2 LQKENI. The CDR3: CASSRSQGPSYEQYF. The CDR3 DNA sequence: TGTGCCAGCTCACGGTCCCAAGGACCCAGCTACGAGCAGTACTTC.

This clonotype was observed a few times. The CDR3 spells CSAFQGTGVRDEQFF. In DNA, the CDR3 is TGCAGTGCTTTTCAAGGGACAGGGGTTCGGGATGAGCAGTTCTTC. The V call is TRBV20-1, the J call TRBJ2-1; 10 positions match TRBD1. Germline V lookup: CDR1 DFQATT, CDR2 SNEGSKA (reference sequence). V was pared by 5 bases and J by 8 bases, with 12 bases of the junction left unmatched. This CDR3 has 15 residues.

A few counts support this clonotype. V and J are TRBV7-9 and TRBJ2-7, with unresolved D. The CDR3 runs to 15 residues. V was clipped by 1 base and J by 1 base, with 11 bases between them. CDR1 SEHNR and CDR2 FQNEAQ come from the germline V gene (reference sequence). Here the CDR3 reads CASSLEDVGSYEQYF. The CDR3 coding sequence is TGTGCCAGCAGCTTAGAGGACGTCGGGTCCTACGAGCAGTACTTC.